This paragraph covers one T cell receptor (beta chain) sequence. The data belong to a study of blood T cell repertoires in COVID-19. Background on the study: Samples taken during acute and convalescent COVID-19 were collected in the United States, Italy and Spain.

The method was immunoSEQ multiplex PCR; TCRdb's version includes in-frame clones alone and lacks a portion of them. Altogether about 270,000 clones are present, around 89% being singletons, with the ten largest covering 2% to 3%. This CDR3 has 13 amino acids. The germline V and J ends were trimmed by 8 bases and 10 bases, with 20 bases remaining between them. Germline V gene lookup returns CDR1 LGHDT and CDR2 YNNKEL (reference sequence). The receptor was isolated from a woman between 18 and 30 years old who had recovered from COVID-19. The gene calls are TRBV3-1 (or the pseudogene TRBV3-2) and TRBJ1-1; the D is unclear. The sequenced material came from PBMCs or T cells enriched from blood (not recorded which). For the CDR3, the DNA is TGTGCCAGCGCCGGGCTCGCCGGGGTTGGAGCTTTCTTT. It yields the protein CASAGLAGVGAFF.